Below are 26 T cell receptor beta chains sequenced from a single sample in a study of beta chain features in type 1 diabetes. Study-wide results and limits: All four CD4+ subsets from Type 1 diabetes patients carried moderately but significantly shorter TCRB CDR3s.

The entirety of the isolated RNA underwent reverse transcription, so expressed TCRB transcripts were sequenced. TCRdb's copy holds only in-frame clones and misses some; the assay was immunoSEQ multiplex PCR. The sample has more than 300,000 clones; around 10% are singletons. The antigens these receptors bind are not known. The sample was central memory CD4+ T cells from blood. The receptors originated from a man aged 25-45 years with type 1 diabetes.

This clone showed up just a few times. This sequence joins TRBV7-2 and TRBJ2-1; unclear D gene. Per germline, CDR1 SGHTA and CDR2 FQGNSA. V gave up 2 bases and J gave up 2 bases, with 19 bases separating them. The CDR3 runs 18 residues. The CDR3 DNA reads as TGTGCCAGCAGCTTAATCTTCGGGTTCGCGATTACCTACAATGAGCAGTTCTTC. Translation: CASSLIFGFAITYNEQFF.

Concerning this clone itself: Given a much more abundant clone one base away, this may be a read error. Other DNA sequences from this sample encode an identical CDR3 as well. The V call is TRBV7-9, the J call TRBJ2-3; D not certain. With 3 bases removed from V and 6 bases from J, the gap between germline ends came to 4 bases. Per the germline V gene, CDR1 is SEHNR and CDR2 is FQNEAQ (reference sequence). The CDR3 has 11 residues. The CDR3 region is CASSFLDTQYF. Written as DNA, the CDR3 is TGTGCCAGCAGCTTCCTGGATACGCAGTATTTT.

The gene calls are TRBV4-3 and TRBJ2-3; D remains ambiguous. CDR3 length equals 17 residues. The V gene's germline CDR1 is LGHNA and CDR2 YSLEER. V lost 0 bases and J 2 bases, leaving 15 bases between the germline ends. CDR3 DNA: TGCGCCAGCAGCCAAGATCCGAAATGGGCAGTCACAGATACGCAGTATTTT. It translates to CASSQDPKWAVTDTQYF.

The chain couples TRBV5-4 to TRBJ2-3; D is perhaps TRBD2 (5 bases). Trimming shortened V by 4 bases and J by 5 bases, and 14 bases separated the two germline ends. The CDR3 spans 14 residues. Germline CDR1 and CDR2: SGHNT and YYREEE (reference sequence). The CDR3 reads CASSQEGSRDTQYF. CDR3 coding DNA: TGTGCCAGCAGCCAAGAGGGCTCCCGAGATACGCAGTATTTT.

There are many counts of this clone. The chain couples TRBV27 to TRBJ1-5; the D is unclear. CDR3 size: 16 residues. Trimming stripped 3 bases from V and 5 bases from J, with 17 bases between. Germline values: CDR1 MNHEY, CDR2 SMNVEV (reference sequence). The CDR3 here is CASSFRGSISDQPQHF. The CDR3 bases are TGTGCCAGCAGTTTCCGGGGATCTATTAGTGATCAGCCCCAGCATTTT.

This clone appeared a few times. The CDR3 DNA reads TGTGCCAGCAGCTCCGGACAGGGTTACTCCTACGAGCAGTACTTC. It encodes CASSSGQGYSYEQYF. The chain couples TRBV11-2 to TRBJ2-7; 8 positions match TRBD1. Germline V lookup: CDR1 SGHAT, CDR2 FQNNGV. The CDR3 is made up of 15 amino acids. V shed 4 bases and J 0 bases; nucleotides not matched to a gene: 5.

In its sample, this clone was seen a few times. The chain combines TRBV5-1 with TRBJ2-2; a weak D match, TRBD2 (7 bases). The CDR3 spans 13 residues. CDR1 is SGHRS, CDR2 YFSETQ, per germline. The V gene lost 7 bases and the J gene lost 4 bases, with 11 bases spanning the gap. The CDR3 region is CASGRGATGELFF. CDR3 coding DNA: TGCGCCAGCGGCCGGGGGGCCACCGGGGAGCTGTTTTTT.

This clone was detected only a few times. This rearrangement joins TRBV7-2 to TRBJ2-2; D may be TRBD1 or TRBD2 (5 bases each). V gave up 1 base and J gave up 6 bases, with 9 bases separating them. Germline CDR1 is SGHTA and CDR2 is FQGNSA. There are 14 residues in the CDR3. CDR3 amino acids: CASSLGSGPGELFF. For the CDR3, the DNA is TGTGCCAGCAGCTTAGGATCGGGGCCCGGGGAGCTGTTTTTT.

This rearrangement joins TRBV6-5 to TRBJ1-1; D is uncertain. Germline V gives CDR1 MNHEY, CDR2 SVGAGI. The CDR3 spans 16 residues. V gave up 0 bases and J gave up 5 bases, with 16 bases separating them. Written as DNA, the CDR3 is TGTGCCAGCAGTTACTCGAGGATCGCCCCGGGGACTGAAGCTTTCTTT. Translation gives CASSYSRIAPGTEAFF.

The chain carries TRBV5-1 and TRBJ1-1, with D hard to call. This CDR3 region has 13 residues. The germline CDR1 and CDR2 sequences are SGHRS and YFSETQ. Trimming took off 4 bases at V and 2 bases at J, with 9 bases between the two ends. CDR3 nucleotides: TGCGCCAGCAGCCTGATTGCTAACACTGAAGCTTTCTTT. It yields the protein CASSLIANTEAFF.

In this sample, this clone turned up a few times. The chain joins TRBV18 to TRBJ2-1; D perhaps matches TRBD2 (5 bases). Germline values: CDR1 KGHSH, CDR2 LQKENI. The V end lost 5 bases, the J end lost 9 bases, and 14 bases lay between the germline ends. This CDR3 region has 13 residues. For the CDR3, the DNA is TGTGCCAGCTCAGGCAATAGCGTGAGTGAGCAGTTCTTC. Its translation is CASSGNSVSEQFF.

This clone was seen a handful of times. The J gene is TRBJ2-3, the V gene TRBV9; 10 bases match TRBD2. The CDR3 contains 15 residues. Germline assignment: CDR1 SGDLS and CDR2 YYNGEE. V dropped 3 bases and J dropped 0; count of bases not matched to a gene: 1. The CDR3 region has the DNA TGTGCCAGCAGCGCGACTAGCGGGAGCACAGATACGCAGTATTTT. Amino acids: CASSATSGSTDTQYF.

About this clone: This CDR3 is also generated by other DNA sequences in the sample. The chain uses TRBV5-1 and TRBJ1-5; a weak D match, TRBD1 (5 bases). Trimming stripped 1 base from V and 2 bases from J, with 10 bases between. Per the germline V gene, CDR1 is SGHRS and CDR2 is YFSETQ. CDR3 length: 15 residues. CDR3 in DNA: TGCGCCAGCAGCTTGCAGGGAGGCGGCAATCAGCCCCAGCATTTT. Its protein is CASSLQGGGNQPQHF.

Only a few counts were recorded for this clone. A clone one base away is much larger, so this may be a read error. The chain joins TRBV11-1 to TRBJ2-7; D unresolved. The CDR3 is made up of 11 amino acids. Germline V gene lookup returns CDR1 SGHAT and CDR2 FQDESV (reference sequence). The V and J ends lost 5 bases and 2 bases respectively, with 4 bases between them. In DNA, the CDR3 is TGTGCCAGCAGCGATGCCTACGAGCAGTACTTC. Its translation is CASSDAYEQYF. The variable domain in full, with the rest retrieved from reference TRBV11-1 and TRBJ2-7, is EAEVAQSPRYKITEKSQAVAFWCDPISGHATLYWYRQILGQGPELLVQFQDESVVDDSQLPKDRFSAERLKGVDSTLKIQPAELGDSAMYLCASSDAYEQYFGPGTRLTVT.

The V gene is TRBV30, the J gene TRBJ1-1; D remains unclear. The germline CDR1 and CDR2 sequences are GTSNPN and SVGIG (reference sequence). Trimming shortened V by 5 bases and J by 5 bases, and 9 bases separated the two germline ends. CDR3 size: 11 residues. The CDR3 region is CAWRGKTEAFF. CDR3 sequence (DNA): TGTGCCTGGCGAGGGAAAACTGAAGCTTTCTTT.

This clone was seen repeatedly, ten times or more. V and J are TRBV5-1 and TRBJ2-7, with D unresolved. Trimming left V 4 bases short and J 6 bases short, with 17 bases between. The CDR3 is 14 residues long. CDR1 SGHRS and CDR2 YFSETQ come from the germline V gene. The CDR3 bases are TGCGCCAGCAGCCAAGACACCGGCCCGTCCGAGCAGTACTTC. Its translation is CASSQDTGPSEQYF.

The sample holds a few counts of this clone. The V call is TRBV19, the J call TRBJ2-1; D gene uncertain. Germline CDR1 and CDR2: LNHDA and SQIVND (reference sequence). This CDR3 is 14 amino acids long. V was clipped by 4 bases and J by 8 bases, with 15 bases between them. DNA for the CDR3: TGTGCCAGTAGTAGTTTAGGTCCTTTGGATGAGCAGTTCTTC. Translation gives CASSSLGPLDEQFF.

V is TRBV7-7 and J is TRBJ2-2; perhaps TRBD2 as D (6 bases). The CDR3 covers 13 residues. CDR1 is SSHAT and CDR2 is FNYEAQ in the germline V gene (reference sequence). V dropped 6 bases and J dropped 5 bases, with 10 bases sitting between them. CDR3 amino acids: CASRRGNTGELFF. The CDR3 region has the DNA TGTGCCAGCAGGCGGGGAAATACCGGGGAGCTGTTTTTT.

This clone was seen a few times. In DNA form, the CDR3 reads TGCGCCAGCAGCCGGACAGAAGACAACACCGGGGAGCTGTTTTTT. The encoded protein is CASSRTEDNTGELFF. The chain combines TRBV5-1 with TRBJ2-2; tentatively, D is TRBD1 (6 bases). V was trimmed by 4 bases and J by 2 bases, leaving 12 bases between them. The CDR3 totals 15 residues. CDR1 and CDR2 from the germline V gene are SGHRS and YFSETQ.

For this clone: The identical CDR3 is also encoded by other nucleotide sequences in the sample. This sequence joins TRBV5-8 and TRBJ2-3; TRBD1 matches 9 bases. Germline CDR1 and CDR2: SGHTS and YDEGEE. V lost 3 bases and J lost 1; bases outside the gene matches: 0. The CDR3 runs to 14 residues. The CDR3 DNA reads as TGTGCCAGCAGCTGGGACAGGGGCACAGATACGCAGTATTTT. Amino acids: CASSWDRGTDTQYF.

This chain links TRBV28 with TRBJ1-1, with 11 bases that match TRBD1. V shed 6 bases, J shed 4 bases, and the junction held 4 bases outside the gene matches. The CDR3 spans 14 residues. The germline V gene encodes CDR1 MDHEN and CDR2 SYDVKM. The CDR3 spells CASSPGTGGTEAFF. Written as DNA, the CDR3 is TGTGCCAGCAGCCCCGGGACAGGGGGCACTGAAGCTTTCTTT.

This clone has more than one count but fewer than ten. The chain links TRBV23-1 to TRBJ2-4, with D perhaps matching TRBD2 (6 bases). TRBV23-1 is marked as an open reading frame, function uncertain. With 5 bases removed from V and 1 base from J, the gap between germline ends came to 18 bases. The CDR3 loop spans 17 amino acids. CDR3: CASSYVIPGRAKNIQYF. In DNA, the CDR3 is TGCGCCAGCAGTTACGTAATCCCAGGGAGGGCCAAAAACATTCAGTACTTC.

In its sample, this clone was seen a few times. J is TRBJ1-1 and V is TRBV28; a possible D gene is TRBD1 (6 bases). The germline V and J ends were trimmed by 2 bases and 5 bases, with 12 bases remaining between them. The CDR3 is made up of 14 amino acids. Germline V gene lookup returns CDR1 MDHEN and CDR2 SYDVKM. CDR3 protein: CASSLHTGSTEAFF. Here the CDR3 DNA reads TGTGCCAGCAGTTTACATACAGGGTCAACTGAAGCTTTCTTT.

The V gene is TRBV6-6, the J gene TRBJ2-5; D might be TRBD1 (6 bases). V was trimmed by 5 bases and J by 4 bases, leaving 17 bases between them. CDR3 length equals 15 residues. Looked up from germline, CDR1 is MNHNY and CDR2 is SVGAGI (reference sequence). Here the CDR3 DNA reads TGTGCCAGCAGTGACCCCTCCAGGGGCAGAGAGACCCAGTACTTC. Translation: CASSDPSRGRETQYF.

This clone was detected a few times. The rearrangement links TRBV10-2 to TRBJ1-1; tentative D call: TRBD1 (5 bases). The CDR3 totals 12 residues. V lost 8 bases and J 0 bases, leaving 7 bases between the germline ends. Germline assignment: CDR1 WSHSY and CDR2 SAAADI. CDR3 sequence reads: CASRQMNTEAFF. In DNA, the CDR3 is TGCGCCAGCCGACAGATGAACACTGAAGCTTTCTTT.

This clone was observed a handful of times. The CDR3, as DNA: TGTGCCAGCAGCTTAGGGGGCGGTGGCAATGAGCAGTTCTTC. Its translation is CASSLGGGGNEQFF. The chain couples TRBV11-3 to TRBJ2-1; weak D call: TRBD1 (5 bases). V was cut by 1 base and J by 6 bases, with 10 bases left in between. Germline V gene data show CDR1 as SGHNT and CDR2 as YENEEA. The CDR3 extends over 14 amino acids.